What follows is one T cell receptor (beta chain) and its context. This record belongs to a study of cytomegalovirus exposure and HLA in healthy donors. Germline values: CDR1 MNHNS, CDR2 SASEGT. The V gene lost 4 bases and the J gene lost 5 bases, with 3 bases spanning the gap. The CDR3 runs 11 residues. The PCR had 60 Vbeta and 13 Jbeta primers. Assay used: immunoSEQ multiplex PCR; TCRdb lists only in-frame clones, some missing. This sample has about 150,000 clones, with around 79% found just once. This chain connects TRBV6-1 to TRBJ1-5; D remains unclear. The sequenced sample consisted of PBMCs. The clonotype comes from a man aged 45-60 years in good health and CMV-seropositive. The CDR3 DNA is TGTGCCAGCAGTGCCTATCAGCCCCAGCATTTT. Translating gives CASSAYQPQHF.